These T cell receptor beta chains were read from a single sample in a study of long-term antiretroviral therapy in people with HIV. Sequencing used immunoSEQ multiplex PCR; TCRdb keeps in-frame clones, though not all of them. The data show 25,000 to 30,000 clones, with almost 85% seen just once and about 5.5% held by the top ten. The sample consisted of unsorted PBMCs, taken 1.1 years before starting antiretroviral therapy. Every receptor here comes from a woman under 40 with HIV. Both conserved end residues are part of each CDR3. A D gene is named only where the DNA matches it firmly. For some rows the clone size is stated as once, few or many, or as a class when expanded; others skip it.

v_call	d_call	j_call	clone_size	cdr3_nt	cdr3_aa
TRBV6-1	TRBD1	TRBJ1-5	-	TGTGCCAGCAGTGTCAAGACAGGGGGCAATCAGCCCCAGCATTTT	CASSVKTGGNQPQHF
TRBV29-1	TRBD1	TRBJ1-6	-	TGCAGCGTTAGGGACAGGGGGCAACTGGATCCGAGTAATTCACCCCTCCACTTT	CSVRDRGQLDPSNSPLHF
TRBV6-5	-	TRBJ1-2	once	TGTGCCAGCAGTTACAAGCCGGCAGGGGATTATGGCTACACCTTC	CASSYKPAGDYGYTF
TRBV19	TRBD1	TRBJ2-6	-	TGTGCCAGTAGTGGGTGGGGACAGGGGGCTGGGGCCAACGTCCTGACTTTC	CASSGWGQGAGANVLTF
TRBV27	-	TRBJ2-2	-	TGTGCCAGCAGTACCACCACCGGGGAGCTGTTTTTT	CASSTTTGELFF
TRBV18	-	TRBJ2-7	-	TGTGCCAGCTCACCGCCGGCGCAGTTGGGGGCTCGGCAGTACTTC	CASSPPAQLGARQYF
TRBV10-3	-	TRBJ1-5	-	TGTGCCATCAGTCAGGAGGGCAATCAGCCCCAGCATTTT	CAISQEGNQPQHF
TRBV7-9	-	TRBJ2-5	-	TGTGCCAGCAGCTTTGGAGGGCCCCAAGAGACCCAGTACTTC	CASSFGGPQETQYF
TRBV6-5	-	TRBJ1-2	-	TGTGCCAGCAGAGAAACGGGACACTTCTATGGCTACACCTTC	CASRETGHFYGYTF
TRBV6-6	-	TRBJ1-3	once	TGTGCCAGCAGTTTAGGGAGCTCTGGAAACACCATATATTTT	CASSLGSSGNTIYF
TRBV4-2	-	TRBJ1-1	once	TGTGCCAGCAGCCAAGATTTGCGGGCGGCTGAAGCTTTCTTT	CASSQDLRAAEAFF
TRBV7-3	-	TRBJ1-6	-	TGTGCCAGCAGCTTAGAGGGTCTTGGCAATTCACCCCTCCACTTT	CASSLEGLGNSPLHF
TRBV6-6	-	TRBJ2-7	-	TGTGCCAGTTTGGTGGGCCAGTCCTACGAGCAGTACTTC	CASLVGQSYEQYF